The 2 T cell receptor beta chains given below trace back to one sample, sequenced in a study of tumour-infiltrating T cells in Burkitt lymphoma. TCRdb's copy holds only in-frame clones and misses some; the assay was immunoSEQ multiplex PCR. The table has 45,000 to 60,000 clones, less than 40% seen once. The material sequenced was tumor tissue. These receptors were collected from a human donor with Burkitt lymphoma.

The chain is built from TRBV5-1 and TRBJ1-6; D is undetermined. Per germline, CDR1 SGHRS and CDR2 YFSETQ. The CDR3 has 16 amino acids. Trimming pared 3 bases from V and 6 bases from J, leaving 16 bases between. CDR3 in amino acids: CASSSLPGRLNSPLHF. The DNA for the CDR3 is TGCGCCAGCAGCTCCCTTCCAGGACGGCTTAATTCACCCCTCCACTTT.

There are a few counts of this clone. J is TRBJ1-3 and V is TRBV19; D remains ambiguous. The germline V gene has CDR1 LNHDA and CDR2 SQIVND (reference sequence). The CDR3 is made up of 14 amino acids. V lost 7 bases, J lost 0 bases, and 10 bases lay in between. Here the CDR3 reads CASIQRSSGNTIYF. The CDR3 DNA is TGTGCCAGTATTCAGAGGAGCTCTGGAAACACCATATATTTT.